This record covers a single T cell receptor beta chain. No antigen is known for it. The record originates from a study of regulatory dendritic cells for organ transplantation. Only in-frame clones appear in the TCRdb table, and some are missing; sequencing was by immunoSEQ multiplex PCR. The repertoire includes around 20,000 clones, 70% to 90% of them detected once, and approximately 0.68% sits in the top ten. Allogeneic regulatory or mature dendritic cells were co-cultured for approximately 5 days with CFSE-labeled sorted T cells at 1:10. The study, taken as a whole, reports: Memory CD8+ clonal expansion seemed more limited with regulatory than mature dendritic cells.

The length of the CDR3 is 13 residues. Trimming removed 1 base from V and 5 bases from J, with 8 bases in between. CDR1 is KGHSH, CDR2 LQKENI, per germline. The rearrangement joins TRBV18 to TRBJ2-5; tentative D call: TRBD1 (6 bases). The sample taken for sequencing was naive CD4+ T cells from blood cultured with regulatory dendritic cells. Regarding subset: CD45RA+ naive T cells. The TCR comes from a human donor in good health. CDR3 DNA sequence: TGTGCCAGCTCACCACAGCAGGGGGAGACCCAGTACTTC. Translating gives CASSPQQGETQYF.